The text below deals with one TCR beta chain. The source of the sample is a study of Ad26.COV2.S vaccination and SARS-CoV-2 variants. Study-level background: Intramuscular Ad26.COV2.S at 5x10^10 or 1x10^11 viral particles.

Noted treatment: 15 to 20 received Ad26.COV2.S at low or high dose, single or two shots; a few received placebo; per-sample allocation not given. Sampling happened 63 days after the first vaccine or placebo injection. This CDR3 has 12 residues. Germline CDR1 is MNHEY and CDR2 is SVGEGT. The germline V and J ends were trimmed by 2 bases and 3 bases, with 5 bases remaining between them. Assay: immunoSEQ multiplex PCR; the TCRdb copy retains only in-frame clones and omits some. This table has around 450,000 clones, about 91% appearing once. The chain has TRBV6-2 or TRBV6-3 and TRBJ2-7; no clear D. The sequenced sample was peripheral blood, obtained in a trial of Ad26.COV2.S vaccine versus placebo. This TCR was recovered from a person aged 18 to 59 who received the Ad26.COV2.S COVID-19 vaccine or a placebo. DNA for the CDR3: TGTGCCAGCAGTTACCGGAGCTACGAGCAGTACGTC. It is translated as CASSYRSYEQYV.